This TCR beta chain came from a study of cytomegalovirus exposure and HLA in healthy donors. Germline lookup yields CDR1 PRHDT and CDR2 FYEKMQ (reference sequence). The CDR3 has 15 amino acids. With V trimmed by 1 base and J by 7 bases, 5 bases remained unmatched. The PCR ran on 60 Vbeta and 13 Jbeta primers. TCRdb keeps only in-frame clones here, not all; method: immunoSEQ multiplex PCR. This sample contains 200,000 or so clones. Details on this clone: The CDR3 does not end in the conserved phenylalanine or tryptophan, so this is likely a read error.

Sequencing input: PBMCs. The chain is built from TRBV13 and TRBJ1-2, with 11 bases identical to TRBD1. This clonotype was sampled from a girl aged 2-10 years in good health and CMV-seropositive. Here the CDR3 DNA reads TGTGCCAGCAGCTTAGCGACCGGGACAGGGGGTGGCTACACCCTC. Protein product: CASSLATGTGGGYTL.